One sample yielded the 21 T cell receptor beta chains listed below, sequenced in a study of control samples from healthy donors and cancer patients. Method: immunoSEQ multiplex PCR; TCRdb's copy keeps in-frame clones and lacks some. Here the sample spans over 50,000 clones, 80% being singletons. Sample: blood. Receptors were obtained from a man aged 65 to 85 in good health.

The V gene is TRBV7-8, the J gene TRBJ1-3; D call uncertain. Between the trimmed V and J ends, which lost 3 bases and 0 bases, there was a span of 9 bases. The CDR3 is 15 residues long. Germline CDR1 SGHVS, CDR2 FQNEAQ. The CDR3, as DNA: TGTGCCAGCAGCTTTGACACGTACTCTGGAAACACCATATATTTT. It yields the protein CASSFDTYSGNTIYF.

This clone has only a few counts. V and J are TRBV18 and TRBJ1-2; no definite D call. Between the trimmed V and J ends, which lost 3 bases and 7 bases, there was a span of 12 bases. Germline V gene data show CDR1 as KGHSH and CDR2 as LQKENI. This CDR3 is built from 13 residues. CDR3 amino acids: CASSPVETSGYTF. Written as DNA, the CDR3 is TGTGCCAGCTCACCGGTAGAAACCTCTGGCTACACCTTC.

The gene calls are TRBV6-1 and TRBJ2-3, with TRBD2 matching 11 bases. The CDR3 totals 16 residues. The V gene end was trimmed by 4 bases and the J gene end by 4 bases; junction bases not matched to a gene: 7. Germline V lookup: CDR1 MNHNS, CDR2 SASEGT. The CDR3 nucleotides read TGTGCCAGCAGTGTAAATCTAGCGGGGGGCGCAGATACGCAGTATTTT. The encoded protein is CASSVNLAGGADTQYF.

V is TRBV3-1 (or the pseudogene TRBV3-2) and J is TRBJ2-7; 9 bases are a match to TRBD1. Germline-derived CDR1 and CDR2 are LGHDT and YNNKEL (reference sequence). V lost 3 bases and J lost 4; bases outside the gene matches: 4. This CDR3 comprises 14 residues. CDR3 sequence (DNA): TGTGCCAGCAGCCAGGACAGGGGCTATTACGAGCAGTACTTC. Amino acid sequence: CASSQDRGYYEQYF.

The V and J genes are TRBV30 and TRBJ1-5, with a weak D call TRBD1 (5 bases). The V gene's germline CDR1 is GTSNPN and CDR2 SVGIG (reference sequence). V was clipped by 5 bases and J by 10 bases, with 18 bases between them. This CDR3 is built from 13 residues. The CDR3 nucleotides are TGTGCCTGGGGCGAGGGGTCTCTGAGCCCCCAGCATTTT. Residues: CAWGEGSLSPQHF.

V usage is TRBV5-1 and J usage is TRBJ1-1, with D hard to call. V lost 4 bases to trimming and J lost 1 base, with 8 bases between them. This CDR3 has 13 amino acids. CDR1 and CDR2 from the germline V gene are SGHRS and YFSETQ. CDR3: CASSLTQNTEAFF. The CDR3 DNA reads as TGCGCCAGCAGCCTAACTCAGAACACTGAAGCTTTCTTT.

The rearrangement uses TRBV27 and TRBJ1-2; D is unresolved. CDR1 and CDR2 (germline): MNHEY, SMNVEV (reference sequence). Trimming removed 3 bases from V and 5 bases from J, with 10 bases in between. The CDR3 consists of 13 residues. The chain's CDR3 is CASSFGPEYGYTF. The DNA of the CDR3 is TGTGCCAGCAGTTTCGGGCCGGAGTATGGCTACACCTTC.

The V call is TRBV9, the J call TRBJ1-3; 12 nucleotides agree with TRBD1. J gave up 3 bases and V 4 bases, and 17 bases lay outside the gene matches. Germline CDR1 SGDLS, CDR2 YYNGEE. CDR3 length: 20 residues. The CDR3 sequence is CASSSTPGQGARLFGNTIYF. CDR3 nucleotides: TGTGCCAGCAGCTCCACGCCGGGACAGGGGGCGCGATTATTTGGAAACACCATATATTTT.

This chain joins TRBV11-2 and TRBJ2-7, with D unresolved. CDR1 and CDR2 (germline): SGHAT, FQNNGV. The CDR3 has 13 residues. Trimming cost V 1 base and J 2 bases, with 6 bases left between them. The CDR3 here is CASSLAGTYEQYF. As DNA, the CDR3 is TGTGCCAGCAGCTTAGCGGGTACCTACGAGCAGTACTTC.

The V call is TRBV30, the J call TRBJ2-2, with a tentative D call TRBD2 (5 bases). Germline V gene lookup returns CDR1 GTSNPN and CDR2 SVGIG (reference sequence). CDR3 length: 15 amino acids. Trimming stripped 0 bases from V and 1 base from J, with 9 bases between. The CDR3, as DNA: TGTGCCTGGAGTGTACCCGGGATGAACACCGGGGAGCTGTTTTTT. Protein: CAWSVPGMNTGELFF.

CDR3 amino acids: CASSLGGTDTQYF. CDR3 DNA: TGCGCCAGCAGCTTGGGAGGCACAGATACGCAGTATTTT. V is TRBV5-1 and J is TRBJ2-3; D not certain. Trimming removed 0 bases at V and 1 base at J, with 3 bases between. The CDR3 extends over 13 amino acids. In germline, CDR1 is SGHRS, CDR2 YFSETQ.

As to this clone: At one boundary the junction diverges from the germline segment, which might be a read error. CDR3 sequence reads: CASSIATTGGNYGYTF. DNA of the CDR3: TGTGCCAGCAGCATAGCGACCACGGGGGGTAACTATGGCTACACCTTC. This chain links TRBV7-2 with TRBJ1-2; perhaps TRBD1 as D (5 bases). Germline loops: CDR1 SGHTA, CDR2 FQGNSA. The CDR3 covers 16 residues.

J is TRBJ2-1 and V is TRBV3-1 (or the pseudogene TRBV3-2); D assignment may be TRBD1 or TRBD2 (5 bases each). The CDR3 is made up of 13 amino acids. V was cut by 1 base and J by 14 bases, with 15 bases left in between. Germline lookup yields CDR1 LGHDT and CDR2 YNNKEL (reference sequence). The CDR3 loop reads CASSQATGLIEFF. CDR3 nucleotides: TGTGCCAGCAGCCAAGCGACGGGGCTAATTGAGTTCTTC.

This clone was seen just once. This chain links TRBV10-1 with TRBJ2-2; possibly TRBD1 or TRBD2 for D (6 bases each). CDR3 size: 15 residues. Per the germline V gene, CDR1 is WNHNN and CDR2 is SYGVQD (reference sequence). The germline V and J ends were trimmed by 3 bases and 3 bases, with 11 bases remaining between them. CDR3 nucleotide sequence: TGCGCCAGCAGTGATCACAGGGACTACACCGGGGAGCTGTTTTTT. Translated, it gives CASSDHRDYTGELFF.

The chain is built from TRBV6-5 and TRBJ2-2; perhaps TRBD1 as D (6 bases). The CDR3 runs 13 residues. With 6 bases removed from V and 5 bases from J, the gap between germline ends came to 10 bases. The germline V gene has CDR1 MNHEY and CDR2 SVGAGI. The CDR3 DNA follows: TGTGCCAGCAGAGAGGGGGTGACCGGGGAGCTGTTTTTT. This translates into CASREGVTGELFF.

On this clone: The germline gene is not matched at one end of the junction; a read error may be the cause. The V call is TRBV11-2, the J call TRBJ1-6; D not resolved. CDR3 size: 15 residues. From germline, CDR1 is SGHAT and CDR2 FQNNGV. In DNA, the CDR3 is TGTGCCAGCAGCTTGAGTGGAGGGTATAGTTCACCCCTCCACTTT. The encoded protein is CASSLSGGYSSPLHF.

The sample holds a few counts of this clone. CDR3 DNA sequence: TGCGCCAGCAGCCAAGTCTGGCTGTCTGGGATATTCTACGAGCAGTACTTC. Its protein is CASSQVWLSGIFYEQYF. This chain connects TRBV4-1 to TRBJ2-7; D gene ambiguous. V was trimmed by 1 base and J by 3 bases, leaving 19 bases between them. The CDR3 contains 17 residues. Germline CDR1 and CDR2: MGHRA and YSYEKL.

The chain joins TRBV24-1 to TRBJ1-1; 8 nucleotides agree with TRBD1. Germline V lookup: CDR1 KGHDR, CDR2 SFDVKD. This CDR3 region has 12 residues. V lost 11 bases to trimming and J lost 5 bases; unmatched junction nucleotides: 6. The CDR3 sequence is CAIGQGGTEAFF. CDR3 nucleotide sequence: TGTGCCATCGGACAGGGAGGAACTGAAGCTTTCTTT.

J is TRBJ2-1 and V is TRBV29-1, with TRBD2 matching 10 bases. The CDR3 loop spans 16 amino acids. Germline V gene data show CDR1 as SQVTM and CDR2 as ANQGSEA. The J segment lost 7 bases and the V segment lost 4 bases, leaving 13 bases of the junction unmatched. The CDR3 DNA sequence: TGCAGCGTTGCCGGCCAAGGCAGCGGGAGGGCGAATGAGCAGTTCTTC. This translates into CSVAGQGSGRANEQFF.

This clone showed up just once. V is TRBV5-1 and J is TRBJ1-1, with TRBD1 identical over 10 bases. The J segment lost 7 bases and the V segment lost 2 bases, leaving 2 bases of the junction unmatched. The germline gives CDR1 SGHRS, CDR2 YFSETQ. The CDR3 covers 13 residues. The CDR3 protein is CASSFDRGLEAFF. The CDR3 DNA reads TGCGCCAGCAGCTTCGACAGGGGGCTTGAAGCTTTCTTT.

This chain connects TRBV5-4 to TRBJ2-7; 10 positions match TRBD1. This CDR3 is 17 amino acids long. Per the germline V gene, CDR1 is SGHNT and CDR2 is YYREEE (reference sequence). Trimming cost V 4 bases and J 12 bases; bases outside gene matches: 22. The CDR3: CASSPPQTGTGVLIRYF. The CDR3 nucleotides are TGTGCCAGCAGCCCGCCCCAGACCGGGACAGGGGTTCTGATCAGGTACTTC.